These 24 T cell receptor beta chains came from one sample sequenced in a study of blood T cell repertoires in COVID-19. Produced via immunoSEQ multiplex PCR; TCRdb's table is partial and in-frame only. The sample consists of 200,000 to 250,000 clones, 80% to 90% of them appearing once. Sample: peripheral blood. These receptor sequences come from a woman aged 45 to 65 with acute or convalescent COVID-19.

The V gene is TRBV5-1, the J gene TRBJ2-1, with a possible D match to TRBD2 (6 bases). The V end was cut by 3 bases, the J end by 8 bases, with 12 bases between. The germline V gene encodes CDR1 SGHRS and CDR2 YFSETQ. This CDR3 contains 13 residues. The CDR3 spells CASSSTSFYEQFF. The CDR3 nucleotides are TGCGCCAGCAGCTCGACTAGTTTCTATGAGCAGTTCTTC. Supplemented by reference TRBV5-1 and TRBJ2-1, the full variable domain reads KAGVTQTPRYLIKTRGQQVTLSCSPISGHRSVSWYQQTPGQGLQFLFEYFSETQRNKGNFPGRFSGRQFSNSRSEMNVSTLELGDSALYLCASSSTSFYEQFFGPGTRLTVL.

The chain links TRBV5-4 to TRBJ2-5; D uncertain. CDR1 is SGHNT and CDR2 is YYREEE in the germline V gene (reference sequence). V shed 4 bases and J shed 2 bases, with 12 bases lying between them. The CDR3 runs 14 residues. CDR3 sequence: CASSPPRAQETQYF. The CDR3 DNA reads as TGTGCCAGCAGCCCCCCCCGCGCTCAAGAGACCCAGTACTTC.

The chain recombines TRBV2 with TRBJ2-3; D is ambiguous. With 8 bases removed from V and 5 bases from J, the gap between germline ends came to 20 bases. The germline gives CDR1 SNHLY, CDR2 FYNNEI. The length of the CDR3 is 15 residues. CDR3 protein: CASRPTNNPVDTQYF. Here the CDR3 DNA reads TGTGCCAGCCGGCCCACTAACAACCCCGTAGATACGCAGTATTTT.

This clone was seen a single time. The chain combines TRBV27 with TRBJ2-1, with a weak D call TRBD2 (5 bases). This CDR3 spans 12 amino acids. Germline lookup yields CDR1 MNHEY and CDR2 SMNVEV (reference sequence). Trimming took off 5 bases at V and 7 bases at J, with 9 bases between the two ends. The CDR3 spells CASSPRANEQFF. In DNA form, the CDR3 reads TGTGCCAGCAGTCCGCGGGCTAATGAGCAGTTCTTC.

V is TRBV19 and J is TRBJ1-1, with 8 nucleotides matching TRBD1. The V gene end was trimmed by 6 bases and the J gene end by 5 bases; junction bases not matched to a gene: 14. Per germline, CDR1 LNHDA and CDR2 SQIVND (reference sequence). The CDR3 is made up of 16 amino acids. In DNA form, the CDR3 reads TGTGCCAGTAGCAATCCAGGCAGGGGGCGAGGGACTGAAGCTTTCTTT. This sequence encodes CASSNPGRGRGTEAFF.

The chain combines TRBV19 with TRBJ1-2, with D possibly being TRBD1 (5 bases). The V end was cut by 3 bases, the J end by 4 bases, with 18 bases between. Germline V CDR1 and CDR2: LNHDA, SQIVND (reference sequence). The CDR3 runs to 16 residues. CDR3 protein: CASSMGGGYLGYGYTF. The DNA of the CDR3 is TGTGCCAGTAGTATGGGGGGAGGGTACCTTGGCTATGGCTACACCTTC.

The chain is built from TRBV27 and TRBJ1-5; the match to TRBD1 covers 7 bases. Trimming at V came to 5 bases and at J to 4 bases, leaving 11 bases not matched to a gene. CDR1 and CDR2 from the germline V gene are MNHEY and SMNVEV (reference sequence). This CDR3 is 16 amino acids long. The CDR3 DNA sequence: TGTGCCAGCAGTAAAAAAACCGGGACAGAGAATCAGCCCCAGCATTTT. Translated, it gives CASSKKTGTENQPQHF.

The rearrangement links TRBV12-3 or TRBV12-4 to TRBJ2-2; D is undetermined. Trimming cost V 3 bases and J 5 bases, with 7 bases left between them. This CDR3 has 13 amino acids. CDR3 in amino acids: CASSFSRTGELFF. Written as DNA, the CDR3 is TGTGCCAGCAGTTTTAGCAGAACCGGGGAGCTGTTTTTT.

This CDR3 is CASSQGGPSSYNEQFF. The DNA of the CDR3 is TGCGCCAGCAGCCAAGGGGGCCCGAGCTCCTACAATGAGCAGTTCTTC. The V call is TRBV4-3, the J call TRBJ2-1, with D perhaps TRBD1 (5 bases). Germline CDR1 reads LGHNA; CDR2 reads YSLEER. V lost 1 base to trimming and J lost 0 bases, with 10 bases between them. The CDR3 consists of 16 residues.

This clone was seen only a few times. The chain recombines TRBV9 with TRBJ2-5; TRBD2 agrees at 7 bases. The J segment lost 4 bases and the V segment lost 0 bases, leaving 3 bases of the junction unmatched. CDR1 is SGDLS and CDR2 is YYNGEE in the germline V gene. The CDR3 has 14 residues. Here the CDR3 DNA reads TGTGCCAGCAGCGTAGATCCTAGCGGAGAGACCCAGTACTTC. As protein: CASSVDPSGETQYF.

The chain carries TRBV7-6 and TRBJ1-4, with TRBD1 as a possible D gene (5 bases). The CDR3 runs to 15 residues. Per the germline V gene, CDR1 is SGHVS and CDR2 is FNYEAQ. V gave up 5 bases and J gave up 3 bases, with 13 bases separating them. CDR3 residues: CASSPSWGANEKLFF. The CDR3 nucleotides are TGTGCCAGCAGCCCCTCGTGGGGGGCTAATGAAAAACTGTTTTTT.

The chain joins TRBV2 to TRBJ2-5; D call uncertain. The CDR3 is 14 residues long. V lost 2 bases and J 5 bases, leaving 12 bases between the germline ends. Germline lookup yields CDR1 SNHLY and CDR2 FYNNEI. The DNA for the CDR3 is TGTGCCAGCAGTGAAACCTTAGCCGCCGAGACCCAGTACTTC. It specifies CASSETLAAETQYF.

The J gene is TRBJ1-1, the V gene TRBV27, with no clear D. This CDR3 is 13 amino acids long. Germline CDR1 is MNHEY and CDR2 is SMNVEV (reference sequence). V lost 6 bases, J lost 4 bases, and 12 bases lay in between. Here the CDR3 reads CASSYLIGTEAFF. The CDR3 DNA sequence: TGTGCCAGCAGCTACCTGATCGGCACTGAAGCTTTCTTT.

The CDR3 nucleotides read TGTGCCAGCAGCCGAGACAGGAACTACGAGCAGTACTTC. This translates into CASSRDRNYEQYF. This rearrangement joins TRBV7-9 to TRBJ2-7, with D possibly matching TRBD1 (6 bases). The CDR3 spans 13 residues. Trimming cost V 5 bases and J 3 bases, with 11 bases left between them. The germline V gene encodes CDR1 SEHNR and CDR2 FQNEAQ (reference sequence).

This clone has only a few counts. The rearrangement joins TRBV6-2 or TRBV6-3 to TRBJ2-5; D unresolved. Germline loops: CDR1 MNHEY, CDR2 SVGEGT. Trimming left V 4 bases short and J 4 bases short, with 7 bases between. CDR3 length: 12 amino acids. The CDR3 DNA sequence: TGTGCCAGCAGTTTCCTAAGAGAGACCCAGTACTTC. Translation gives CASSFLRETQYF.

The chain couples TRBV4-3 to TRBJ2-1, with TRBD2 matching over 9 bases. CDR3 length: 19 residues. The germline V gene encodes CDR1 LGHNA and CDR2 YSLEER. Trimming at V came to 0 bases and at J to 2 bases, leaving 11 bases not matched to a gene. CDR3 loop: CASSQDLGTTSGAYNEQFF. In DNA, the CDR3 is TGCGCCAGCAGCCAAGATTTGGGGACGACTAGCGGAGCCTACAATGAGCAGTTCTTC.

The gene calls are TRBV6-5 and TRBJ2-7, with D possibly matching TRBD1 (5 bases). Per the germline V gene, CDR1 is MNHEY and CDR2 is SVGAGI. The CDR3 length is 13 residues. Trimming stripped 8 bases from V and 3 bases from J, with 14 bases between. The CDR3 nucleotides are TGTGCCAGCTCTAGGGCAGGGTTCTACGAGCAGTACTTC. It is translated as CASSRAGFYEQYF.

This clone was seen a few times. The V and J genes are TRBV9 and TRBJ2-5; 14 bases fit TRBD2. This CDR3 is built from 15 residues. Germline assignment: CDR1 SGDLS and CDR2 YYNGEE. V shed 6 bases and J 5 bases; nucleotides not matched to a gene: 6. CDR3 protein: CASTRLAGGVETQYF. The CDR3 DNA reads as TGTGCCAGCACAAGACTAGCGGGAGGGGTGGAGACCCAGTACTTC. Full variable domain (missing parts from reference TRBV9 and TRBJ2-5): DSGVTQTPKHLITATGQRVTLRCSPRSGDLSVYWYQQSLDQGLQFLIQYYNGEERAKGNILERFSAQQFPDLHSELNLSSLELGDSALYFCASTRLAGGVETQYFGPGTRLLVL.

V and J are TRBV4-1 and TRBJ2-7, with D tentatively TRBD2 (5 bases). This CDR3 has 14 amino acids. Deletions cut 1 base from V and 1 base from J, with 8 bases between. Germline V gives CDR1 MGHRA, CDR2 YSYEKL. CDR3 DNA sequence: TGCGCCAGCAGCCAAGCCGAGCGGTCCTACGAGCAGTACTTC. This sequence encodes CASSQAERSYEQYF.

The CDR3 bases are TGTGCCAGCAGCCTTGGACAGGGGGCTGAGACCCAGTACTTC. It is translated as CASSLGQGAETQYF. The chain combines TRBV3-1 (or the pseudogene TRBV3-2) with TRBJ2-5, with 11 bases matching TRBD1. CDR1 and CDR2 (germline): LGHDT, YNNKEL (reference sequence). The CDR3 spans 14 residues. The ends lost 4 bases at V and 5 bases at J; junction bases unmatched: 3.

The J gene is TRBJ1-6, the V gene TRBV6-5; D is uncertain. From germline, CDR1 is MNHEY and CDR2 SVGAGI. V gave up 0 bases and J gave up 4 bases, with 10 bases separating them. The CDR3 sequence is 16 residues long. The CDR3 protein is CASSYSQAIYNSPLHF. CDR3 nucleotide sequence: TGTGCCAGCAGTTACTCTCAGGCAATTTATAATTCACCCCTCCACTTT.

The table lists this clone with a count of one. This chain's CDR3 is CASSFSESSGNTIYF. The DNA of the CDR3 is TGTGCCAGCAGCTTTTCTGAGTCGTCCGGAAACACCATATATTTT. The gene calls are TRBV7-9 and TRBJ1-3; D is unresolved. In germline, CDR1 is SEHNR, CDR2 FQNEAQ (reference sequence). There are 15 residues in the CDR3. V was trimmed by 3 bases and J by 4 bases, leaving 13 bases between them.

The J gene is TRBJ2-3, the V gene TRBV30; 7 nucleotides align to TRBD1. The CDR3 is made up of 15 amino acids. V lost 1 base and J lost 0; bases outside the gene matches: 4. Looked up from germline, CDR1 is GTSNPN and CDR2 is SVGIG (reference sequence). The CDR3 region has the DNA TGTGCCTGGAGTGAGGGACAGTCAAGCACAGATACGCAGTATTTT. Translated, it gives CAWSEGQSSTDTQYF.

The chain combines TRBV5-1 with TRBJ1-1, with 10 bases matching TRBD1. Per the germline V gene, CDR1 is SGHRS and CDR2 is YFSETQ. With 5 bases clipped from V and 7 bases from J, the junction kept 14 bases outside the gene matches. The CDR3 extends over 16 amino acids. CDR3 region: CASSEGTTGGAGEAFF. CDR3 nucleotides: TGCGCCAGCAGTGAGGGGACGACAGGGGGCGCAGGTGAAGCTTTCTTT.